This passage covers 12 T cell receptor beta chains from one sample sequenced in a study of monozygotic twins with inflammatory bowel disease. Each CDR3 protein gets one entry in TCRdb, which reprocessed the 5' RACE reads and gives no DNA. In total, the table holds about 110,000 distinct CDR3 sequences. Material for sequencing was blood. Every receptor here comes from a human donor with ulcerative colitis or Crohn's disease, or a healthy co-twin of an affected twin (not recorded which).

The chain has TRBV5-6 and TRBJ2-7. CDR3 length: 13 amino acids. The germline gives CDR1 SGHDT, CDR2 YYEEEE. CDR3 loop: CASSPANPYEQYF.

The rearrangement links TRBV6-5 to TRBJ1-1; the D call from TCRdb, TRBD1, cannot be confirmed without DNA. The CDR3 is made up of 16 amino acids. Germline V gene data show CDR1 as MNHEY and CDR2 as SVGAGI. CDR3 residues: CASSYQGQGKNTEAFF.

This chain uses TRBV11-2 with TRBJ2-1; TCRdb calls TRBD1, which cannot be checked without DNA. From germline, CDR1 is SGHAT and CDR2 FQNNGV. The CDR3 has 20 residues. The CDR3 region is CASSSQGGRDKFNSYNEQFF.

The CDR3 sequence is CSALDDRENSPLHF. V and J are TRBV20-1 and TRBJ1-6; TCRdb reports TRBD1, a call that lacks DNA to check it against. CDR1 is DFQATT, CDR2 SNEGSKA, per germline (reference sequence). The length of the CDR3 is 14 residues.

This CDR3 is CASSKDRANEQYF. This rearrangement joins TRBV18 to TRBJ2-7; TCRdb outputs TRBD1, but without DNA this stays unchecked. There are 13 residues in the CDR3. CDR1 KGHSH and CDR2 LQKENI come from the germline V gene.

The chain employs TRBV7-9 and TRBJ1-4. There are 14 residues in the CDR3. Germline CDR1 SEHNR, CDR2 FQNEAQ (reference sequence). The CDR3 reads CASSSGGTNEKLFF.

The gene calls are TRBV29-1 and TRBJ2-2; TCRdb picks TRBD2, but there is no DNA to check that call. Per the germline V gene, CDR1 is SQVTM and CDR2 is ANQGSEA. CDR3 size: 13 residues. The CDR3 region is CSALGGGAGELFF.

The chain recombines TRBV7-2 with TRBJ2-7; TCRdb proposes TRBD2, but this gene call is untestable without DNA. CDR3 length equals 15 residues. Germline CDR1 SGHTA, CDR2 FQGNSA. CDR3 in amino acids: CASSYSPLPNYEQYF.

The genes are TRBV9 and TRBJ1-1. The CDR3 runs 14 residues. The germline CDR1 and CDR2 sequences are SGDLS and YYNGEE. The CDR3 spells CASSIAWETTEAFF.

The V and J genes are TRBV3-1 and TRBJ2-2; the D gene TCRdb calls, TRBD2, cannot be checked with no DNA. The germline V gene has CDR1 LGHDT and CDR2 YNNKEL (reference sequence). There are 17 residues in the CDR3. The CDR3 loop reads CASSPGFQEAGLRELFF.

Here the CDR3 reads CAISDGLASLQYF. The chain links TRBV10-3 to TRBJ2-3; with no DNA, the TCRdb D assignment of TRBD2 cannot be verified. From germline, CDR1 is ENHRY and CDR2 SYGVKD. CDR3 size: 13 residues.

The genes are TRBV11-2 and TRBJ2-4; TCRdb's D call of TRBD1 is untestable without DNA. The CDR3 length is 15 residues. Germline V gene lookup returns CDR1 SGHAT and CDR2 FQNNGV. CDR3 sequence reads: CASSLLTGTVSIQYF.